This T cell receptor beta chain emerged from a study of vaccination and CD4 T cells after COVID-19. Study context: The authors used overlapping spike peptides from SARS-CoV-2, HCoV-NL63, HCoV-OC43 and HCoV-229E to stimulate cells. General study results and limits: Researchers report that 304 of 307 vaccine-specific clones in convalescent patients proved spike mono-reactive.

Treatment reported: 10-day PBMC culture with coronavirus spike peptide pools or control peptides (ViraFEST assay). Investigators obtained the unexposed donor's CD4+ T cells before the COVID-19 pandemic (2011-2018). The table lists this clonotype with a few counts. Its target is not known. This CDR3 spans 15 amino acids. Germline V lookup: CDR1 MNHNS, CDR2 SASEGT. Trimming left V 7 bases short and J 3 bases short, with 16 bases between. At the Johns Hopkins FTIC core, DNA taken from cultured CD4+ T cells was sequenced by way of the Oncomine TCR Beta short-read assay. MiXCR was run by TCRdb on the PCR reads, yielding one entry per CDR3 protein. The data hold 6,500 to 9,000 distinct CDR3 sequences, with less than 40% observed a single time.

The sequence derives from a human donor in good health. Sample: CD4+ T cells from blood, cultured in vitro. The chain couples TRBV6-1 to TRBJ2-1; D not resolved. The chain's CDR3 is CASTPSSTGYNEQFF. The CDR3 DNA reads TGTGCCAGCACCCCCAGTTCGACGGGCTACAATGAGCAGTTCTTC.